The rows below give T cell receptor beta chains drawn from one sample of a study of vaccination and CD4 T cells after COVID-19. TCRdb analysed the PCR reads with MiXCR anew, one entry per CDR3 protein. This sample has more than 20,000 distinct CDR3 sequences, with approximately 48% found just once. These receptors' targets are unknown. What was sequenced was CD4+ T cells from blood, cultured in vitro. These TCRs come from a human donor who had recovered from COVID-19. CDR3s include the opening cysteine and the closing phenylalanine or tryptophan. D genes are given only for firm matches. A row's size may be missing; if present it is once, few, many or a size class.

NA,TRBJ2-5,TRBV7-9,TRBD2,TGTGCCAGCAGCGCAATTGGCGGGAGAGTAGAGACCCAGTACTTC,CASSAIGGRVETQYF
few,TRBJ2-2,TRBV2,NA,TGTGCCAGCGGGAAGCTCCAGAACACCGGGGAGCTGTTTTTT,CASGKLQNTGELFF
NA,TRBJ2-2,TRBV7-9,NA,TGTGCCAGCAGCTTATGGGCGGGACCGGCCCCGGACACCGGGGAGCTGTTTTTT,CASSLWAGPAPDTGELFF
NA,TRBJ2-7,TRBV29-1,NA,TGCAGCGTTGTCCTCTCCTACGAGCAGTACTTC,CSVVLSYEQYF
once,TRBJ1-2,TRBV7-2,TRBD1,TGTGCCAGCAGCTTAGGGGCGGCCGGGACAGGGGGCAGAGGCTACACCTTC,CASSLGAAGTGGRGYTF
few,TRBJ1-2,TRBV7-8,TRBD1,TGTGCCAGCAGCCGCACGACAGGGATTGGCTATGGCTACACCTTC,CASSRTTGIGYGYTF
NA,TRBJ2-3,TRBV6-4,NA,TGTGCCAGCAGTGTCGGACTGAGCACAGATACGCAGTATTTT,CASSVGLSTDTQYF
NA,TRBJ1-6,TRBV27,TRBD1,TGTGCCAGCAGTTTCCCCCCGGACAGGGGGCAACCCCTCCACTTT,CASSFPPDRGQPLHF
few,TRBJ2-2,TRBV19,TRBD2,TGTGCCAGTAGTCCCCTAGCGGGAGGAGGCCTATTCGGGGAGCTGTTTTTT,CASSPLAGGGLFGELFF
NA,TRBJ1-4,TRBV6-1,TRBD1,TGTGCCAGCGGTGGCGATGACAGGGGCTATGAAAAACTGTTTTTT,CASGGDDRGYEKLFF
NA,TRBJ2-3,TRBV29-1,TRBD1,TGCAGCGTTTCCGGGACAGACACAGATACGCAGTATTTT,CSVSGTDTDTQYF
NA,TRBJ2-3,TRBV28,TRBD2,TGTGCCAGCAGTCTCCCGCGGACTAGCGGGAGCACAGATACGCAGTATTTT,CASSLPRTSGSTDTQYF
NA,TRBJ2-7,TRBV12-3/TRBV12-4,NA,TGTGCCAGCAGTTACGGACAGGGAGGGACCTACGAGCAGTACTTC,CASSYGQGGTYEQYF
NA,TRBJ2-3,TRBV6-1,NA,TGTGCCAGCAGGCCTCGGGGGGCCCCTGGCACAGATACGCAGTATTTT,CASRPRGAPGTDTQYF
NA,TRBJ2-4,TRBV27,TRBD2,TGTGCCAGCAGTTCCCCCTCTAGCGGGAAGAAAAACATTCAGTACTTC,CASSSPSSGKKNIQYF
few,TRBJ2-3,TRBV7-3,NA,TGTGCCAGCAGTCGTGATGGCGTCCATGCAGATACGCAGTATTTT,CASSRDGVHADTQYF
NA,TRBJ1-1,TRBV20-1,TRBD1,TGCAGTGCTAGAAGATCCTGGGGACAGGAGGGAGGGAACACTGAAGCTTTCTTT,CSARRSWGQEGGNTEAFF
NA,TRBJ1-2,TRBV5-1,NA,TGCGCCAGCAGCTTGGAGAACACAGACTATGGCTACACCTTC,CASSLENTDYGYTF
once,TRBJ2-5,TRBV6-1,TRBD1,TGTGCCAGCAGTAACAGGGGGCCCTTCGACGGGACCCAGTACTTC,CASSNRGPFDGTQYF
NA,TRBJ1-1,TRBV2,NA,TGTGCCAGCGCCCAAAGGGAGGGCGCTGAAGCTTTCTTT,CASAQREGAEAFF
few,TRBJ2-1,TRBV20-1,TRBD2,TGCAGTGCTACTCCGCTAGCGGGAGGCCTCCACTCCTACAATGAGCAGTTCTTC,CSATPLAGGLHSYNEQFF
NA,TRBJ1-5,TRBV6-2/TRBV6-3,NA,TGTGCCAGCAGTTCCCCGGCCGTGAATCAGCCCCAGCATTTT,CASSSPAVNQPQHF
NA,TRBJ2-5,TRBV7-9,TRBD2,TGTGCCAGCAGCTTAGGAGGACTAGCGGGAGGGGTAGGAGAGACCCAGTACTTC,CASSLGGLAGGVGETQYF
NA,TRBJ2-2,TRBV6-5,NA,TGTGCCAGCAGTTACTCGCTAGCGACGAACACCGGGGAGCTGTTTTTT,CASSYSLATNTGELFF
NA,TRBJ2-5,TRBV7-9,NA,TGTGCCAGCAGCTTGTCGAACAGGCATGGAGAGACCCAGTACTTC,CASSLSNRHGETQYF
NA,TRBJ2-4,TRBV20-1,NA,TGCAGTGCTAGAGTTTCGAGGATGGGAAACATTCAGTACTTC,CSARVSRMGNIQYF
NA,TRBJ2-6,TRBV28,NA,TGTGCCAGCAGTTTATCGGGGCGAACTGGGGCCAACGTCCTGACTTTC,CASSLSGRTGANVLTF
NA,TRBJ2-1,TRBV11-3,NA,TGTGCCAGCAGCTTGGAGGTGTCCTCCTACAATGAGCAGTTCTTC,CASSLEVSSYNEQFF
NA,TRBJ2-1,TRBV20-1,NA,TGCAGTGCTAGACCAGGGGCGACTAATGAGCAGTTCTTC,CSARPGATNEQFF
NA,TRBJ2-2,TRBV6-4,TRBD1,TGTGCCAGCAGAGGACAGGGGGCTACGAACACCGGGGAGCTGTTTTTT,CASRGQGATNTGELFF
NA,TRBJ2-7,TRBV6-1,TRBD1,TGTGCCAGCAGTGTCGGACAGGTACAGGGGCAGTACTTC,CASSVGQVQGQYF
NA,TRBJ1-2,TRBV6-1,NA,TGTGCCAGCAGTGATCCCGGGGATGGCTACACCTTC,CASSDPGDGYTF
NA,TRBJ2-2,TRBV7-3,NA,TGTGCCAGCAGCGCCCACAAGAACACCGGGGAGCTGTTTTTT,CASSAHKNTGELFF
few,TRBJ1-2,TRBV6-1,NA,TGTGCCAGCAGCCCCGGGCCCCTAGGCTACACCTTC,CASSPGPLGYTF
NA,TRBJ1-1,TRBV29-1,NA,TGCAGCGTTGAAGATCATGGTGGACGGGGTATGTCCGCTGAAGCTTTCTTT,CSVEDHGGRGMSAEAFF
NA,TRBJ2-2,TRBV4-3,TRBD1,TGCGCCAGCAGCCAAGATACAACAGGGGGGTACACCGGGGAGCTGTTTTTT,CASSQDTTGGYTGELFF
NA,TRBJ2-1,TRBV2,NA,TGTGCCAGCAGTGAGAGCGGACAGTCCTACAATGAGCAGTTCTTC,CASSESGQSYNEQFF
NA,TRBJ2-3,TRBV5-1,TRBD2,TGCGCCAGCAGCGTGACTAGCGGGTTTTCAGATACGCAGTATTTT,CASSVTSGFSDTQYF
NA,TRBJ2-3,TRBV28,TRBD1,TGTGCCAGCAACCCACCCGGGACAGGGACAACAGATACGCAGTATTTT,CASNPPGTGTTDTQYF
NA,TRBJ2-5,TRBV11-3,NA,TGTGCCAGCAGCGGGAGAATCGAGACCCAGTACTTC,CASSGRIETQYF
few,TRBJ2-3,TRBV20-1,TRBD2,TGCAGTGCTAGGAAGCGGGGGAGCACAGATACGCAGTATTTT,CSARKRGSTDTQYF
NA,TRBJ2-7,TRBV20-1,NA,TGCAGTGCCCTCACAAGGGACCCCCAGATGGACGAGCAGTACTTC,CSALTRDPQMDEQYF
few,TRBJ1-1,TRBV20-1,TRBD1,TGCAGTGCTAGAGCCCCGGGACAGGGGCCCACTGAAGCTTTCTTT,CSARAPGQGPTEAFF
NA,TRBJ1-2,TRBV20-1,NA,TGCAGTGCCCCGGGACTGGACGGTTGGTATGGCTACACCTTC,CSAPGLDGWYGYTF
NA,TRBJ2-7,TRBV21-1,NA,TGTGCCAGCAGCAAAGGGGGCGAGCAGTACTTC,CASSKGGEQYF